The entry that follows covers one TCR beta chain sequence. V lost 5 bases, J lost 1 base, and 1 base stayed unmatched. Per the germline V gene, CDR1 is LGHDT and CDR2 is YNNKEL (reference sequence). This CDR3 spans 14 amino acids. The sample is drawn from a study of blood T cell repertoires in COVID-19. At the level of the study: Samples taken during acute and convalescent COVID-19 were collected in the United States, Italy and Spain. PBMCs, B-cell-depleted T cells, or T cells were the source of the cDNA or gDNA that made up the material.

Per the original methods: From reference gene primer amplification, estimates of nucleated cell counts were derived. Repertoires were generated with immunoSEQ multiplex PCR, while TCRdb's copy carries only in-frame clones and drops some. V and J calls and clone size are given by that table; D and trimming were obtained from the DNA. The sample carries around 99,000 clones, around 83% recorded once. The TCR comes from a man between 65 and 79 years old with acute or convalescent COVID-19. Sample: peripheral blood. The chain employs TRBV3-1 (or the pseudogene TRBV3-2) and TRBJ2-2; 7 bases line up with TRBD1. This CDR3 reads CASSRGLNTGELFF. Here the CDR3 DNA reads TGTGCCAGCAGCAGGGGGCTGAACACCGGGGAGCTGTTTTTT.